This T cell receptor (beta chain) originates from a study of blood T cell repertoires in COVID-19. For the study at large: Samples came from the United States, Italy and Spain, spanning acute and convalescent COVID-19. The cDNA or gDNA used as material had been derived from T cells, B-cell-depleted T cells, or PBMCs.

The CDR3 has 13 amino acids. CDR1 and CDR2 (germline): MDHEN, SYDVKM. V shed 2 bases and J shed 3 bases, with 6 bases lying between them. Original processing methods: Amplification of reference gene primers provided the estimated nucleated cell counts. Assay used: immunoSEQ multiplex PCR; TCRdb lists only in-frame clones, some missing. V, J and clone size reflect that table, while D and trimming were determined from the DNA. The sample has 190,000 or so clones, around nine tenths seen once; the top ten hold about 2.5%. The sequenced sample consisted of peripheral blood. This sequence was found in a man aged 35 to 55 with active or convalescent COVID-19. The chain is built from TRBV28 and TRBJ2-3; D remains unclear. The CDR3 loop is CASSLPQTDTQYF. The DNA of the CDR3 is TGTGCCAGCAGTTTACCGCAGACAGATACGCAGTATTTT.